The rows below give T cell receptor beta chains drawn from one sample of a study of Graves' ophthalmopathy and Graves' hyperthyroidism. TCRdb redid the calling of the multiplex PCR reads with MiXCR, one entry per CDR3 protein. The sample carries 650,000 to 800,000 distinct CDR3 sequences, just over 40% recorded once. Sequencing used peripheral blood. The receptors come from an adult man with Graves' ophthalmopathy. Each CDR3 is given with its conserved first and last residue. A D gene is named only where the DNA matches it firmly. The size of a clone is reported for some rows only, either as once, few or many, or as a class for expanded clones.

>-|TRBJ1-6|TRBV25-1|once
TGTGCCAGCTCCGCCCAAGGGAATAATTCACCCCTCCACTTT
CASSAQGNNSPLHF
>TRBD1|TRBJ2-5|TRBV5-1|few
TGCGCCAGCAGCCTTAGGGGACAGGGGATACTGGAAACCCAGTACTTC
CASSLRGQGILETQYF
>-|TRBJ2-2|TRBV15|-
TGTGCCACCAGCAGGGGTTATCCTGTCACCGGGGAGCTGTTTTTT
CATSRGYPVTGELFF
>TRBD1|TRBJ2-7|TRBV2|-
TGTGCCAGCAGTGCTTGGACAGGGCCCTACGAGCAGTACTTC
CASSAWTGPYEQYF
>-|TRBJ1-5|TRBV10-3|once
TGTGCCATCAGACCCCGTCGTGTCGATCAGCCCCAGCATTTT
CAIRPRRVDQPQHF
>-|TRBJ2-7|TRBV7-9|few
TGTGCCAGCAGCCGGACCCCCGGGTTTTCCATAAACGAGCAGTACTTC
CASSRTPGFSINEQYF
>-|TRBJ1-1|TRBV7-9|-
TGTGCCAGCAGCGTTGCGGGCCGCATGAACACTGAAGCTTTCTTT
CASSVAGRMNTEAFF
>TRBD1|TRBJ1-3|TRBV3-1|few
TGTGCCAGCAGCCAAATGACAGGGGTAGAAAACACCATATATTTT
CASSQMTGVENTIYF
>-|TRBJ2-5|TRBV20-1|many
TGCAGTGCTAGTCCCCCCGAAGAGACCCAGTACTTC
CSASPPEETQYF
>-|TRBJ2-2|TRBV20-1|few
TGCAGTGCCCCCTTCGGTGGGGCCGGGGAGCTGTTTTTT
CSAPFGGAGELFF
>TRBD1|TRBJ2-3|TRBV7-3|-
TGTGCCAGCAGCCTAGGGGACAGGGGCGGTGCAGATACGCAGTATTTT
CASSLGDRGGADTQYF
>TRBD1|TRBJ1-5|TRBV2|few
TGTGCCAGCTCACCCGTAACTCGACAGGGTTCTACCAATCAGCCCCAGCATTTT
CASSPVTRQGSTNQPQHF
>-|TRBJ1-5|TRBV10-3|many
TGTGCCAGCAGTTACTGGTCCAATCAGCCCCAGCATTTT
CASSYWSNQPQHF
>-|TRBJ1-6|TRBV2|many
TGTGCCAGCAGTGAATGGTCCTCTAATTCACCCCTCCACTTT
CASSEWSSNSPLHF
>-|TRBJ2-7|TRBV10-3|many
TGTGCCATCAGTGAGGCCTACGAGCAGTACTTC
CAISEAYEQYF
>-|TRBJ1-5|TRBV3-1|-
TGTGCCAGCAGCCATGGCGGAAGGAGCAATCAGCCCCAGCATTTT
CASSHGGRSNQPQHF
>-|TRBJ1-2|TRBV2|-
TGTGCCAGTGTTCTTGACAGGTCCTATGGCTACACCTTC
CASVLDRSYGYTF
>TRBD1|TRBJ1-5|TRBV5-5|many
TGTGCCAGCAGCCTTATGGACAGGAGGAATCAGCCCCAGCATTTT
CASSLMDRRNQPQHF
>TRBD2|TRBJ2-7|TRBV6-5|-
TGTGCCAGCAGACTAGCGGTAGTGGGTGCCTACGAGCAGTACTTC
CASRLAVVGAYEQYF
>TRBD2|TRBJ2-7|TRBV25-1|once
TGTGCCAGCAGTTACCGCCAGACTAGCGGCCTGTACGAGCAGTACTTC
CASSYRQTSGLYEQYF
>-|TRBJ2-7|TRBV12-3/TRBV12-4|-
TGTGCCAGCAGTTACTACGGCACCCTGCCCTACGAGCAGTACTTC
CASSYYGTLPYEQYF
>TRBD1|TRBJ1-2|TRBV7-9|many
TGTGCCAGCAGCGCGCAACCAGGGGGTGGCTACACCTTC
CASSAQPGGGYTF
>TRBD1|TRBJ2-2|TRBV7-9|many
TGTGCCAGCAGCTCACCGGACAGGGGGCCGGGCGGGGAGCTGTTTTTT
CASSSPDRGPGGELFF
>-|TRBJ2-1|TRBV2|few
TGTGCCAGCAGTGGCCGACAGGAGATACAGTTCTTC
CASSGRQEIQFF
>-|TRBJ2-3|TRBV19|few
TGTGCCAGCACGGGTAGGGACACAGATACGCAGTATTTT
CASTGRDTDTQYF
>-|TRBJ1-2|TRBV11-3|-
TGTGCCAGCAGCTTCGGAGCGAGGGGCTCGGAAGGCTACACCTTC
CASSFGARGSEGYTF
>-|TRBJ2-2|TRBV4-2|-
TGTGCCAGCAGCCAGAGGGCGGGATCGAACACCGGGGAGCTGTTTTTT
CASSQRAGSNTGELFF
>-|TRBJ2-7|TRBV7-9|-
TGTGCCAGCAGTCCGGGGGTTGGGGCGAGCTCCTACGAGCAGTACTTC
CASSPGVGASSYEQYF
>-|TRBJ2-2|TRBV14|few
TGTGCCAGCAGCCAAGGGTTGGGGACAAGCAGTACCGGGGAGCTGTTTTTT
CASSQGLGTSSTGELFF
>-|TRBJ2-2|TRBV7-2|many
TGTGCCAGCAGCTTACGGGGGGCTGGGAACACCGGGGAGCTGTTTTTT
CASSLRGAGNTGELFF
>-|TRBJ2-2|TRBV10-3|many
TGTGCCATCAGTGAGTCTGGGCTTGCCGGGGAGCTGTTTTTT
CAISESGLAGELFF
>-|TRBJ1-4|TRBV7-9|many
TGTGCCAGCAGCCCCGGGACTATCATCGAAAAACTGTTTTTT
CASSPGTIIEKLFF
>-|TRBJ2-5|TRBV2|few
TGTGCCAGCAAGTCTTCCCCAACTAGGGGTCACCAAGAGACCCAGTACTTC
CASKSSPTRGHQETQYF
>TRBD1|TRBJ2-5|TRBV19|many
TGTGCCAGTACCCGAGGACAGGGACGACAAGAGACCCAGTACTTC
CASTRGQGRQETQYF
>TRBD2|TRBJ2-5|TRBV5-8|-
TGTGCCAGCAGCCAAGATACGGGGGGGCCGGAGGGAGAGACCCAGTACTTC
CASSQDTGGPEGETQYF
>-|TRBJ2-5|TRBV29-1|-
TGCAGCGGCCTCGAGGGGATCGGGGAGACCCAGTACTTC
CSGLEGIGETQYF
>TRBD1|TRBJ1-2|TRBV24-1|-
TGTGCCACCAGTGACCAGGACAGGGGCCTCTATGGCTACACCTTC
CATSDQDRGLYGYTF
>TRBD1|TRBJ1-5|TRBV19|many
TGTGCCAGTAGGGCACAGGGGGCGGGTCAGCCCCAGCATTTT
CASRAQGAGQPQHF
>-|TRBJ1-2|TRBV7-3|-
TGTGCCAGCAGCCCAGGAGGAGGCGGGGGGTACTATGGCTACACCTTC
CASSPGGGGGYYGYTF
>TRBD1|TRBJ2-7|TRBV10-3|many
TGTGCCAGCAGAGGGACAGGGGGCAGCGAGCAGTACTTC
CASRGTGGSEQYF
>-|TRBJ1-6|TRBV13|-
TGTGCCAGCTCCCTCGGGAGCAGCAGGGATTCACCCCTCCACTTT
CASSLGSSRDSPLHF
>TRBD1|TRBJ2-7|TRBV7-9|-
TGTGCCAGCAGCTTAGCGGGACAGGGGGCGCGGGAGCAGTACTTC
CASSLAGQGAREQYF
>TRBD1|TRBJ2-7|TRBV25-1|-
TGTGCCAGCAGTGAAGGGACAGGGAGAACCTACGAGCAGTACTTC
CASSEGTGRTYEQYF
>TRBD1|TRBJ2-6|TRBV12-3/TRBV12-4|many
TGTGCCAGCAGTGCCAACAGGGGGAGCTCTGGGGCCAACGTCCTGACTTTC
CASSANRGSSGANVLTF
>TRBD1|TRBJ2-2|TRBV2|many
TGTGCCAGCAGTACAGGGGGCATAGCGGGGGAGCTGTTTTTT
CASSTGGIAGELFF
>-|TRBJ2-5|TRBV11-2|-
TGTGCCAGCAGCTTAGGGACTATCCAAGAGACCCAGTGCTTC
CASSLGTIQETQCF
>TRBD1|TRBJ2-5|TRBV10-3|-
TGTGCCATCAGTTCCCCGGGACAGGGGAAGACCCAGTACTTC
CAISSPGQGKTQYF
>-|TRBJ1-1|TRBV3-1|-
TGTGCCAGCAGCGGTCAGGTGAGGACTGAAGCTTTCTTT
CASSGQVRTEAFF
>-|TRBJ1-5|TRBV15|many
TGTGCCACCAGCACCAATCCACTCAGCAATCAGCCCCAGCATTTT
CATSTNPLSNQPQHF
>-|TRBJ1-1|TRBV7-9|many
TGTGCCAGCAGCTTAGGGCCCGGACGACCTAAATGGGACACTGAAGCTTTCTTT
CASSLGPGRPKWDTEAFF
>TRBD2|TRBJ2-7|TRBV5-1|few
TGTGCCAGCATTAGGTCCGGGACTAGCGGGGGATCCTCCTACGAGCAGTACTTC
CASIRSGTSGGSSYEQYF
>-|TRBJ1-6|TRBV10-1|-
TGCGCCAGCAGTTCAGACAGGTTGAATTCACCCCTCCACTTT
CASSSDRLNSPLHF
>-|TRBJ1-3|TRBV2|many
TGTGCCAGCAGTGAAGTTGAAAACACCCTCTCTGGAAACACCATATATTTT
CASSEVENTLSGNTIYF
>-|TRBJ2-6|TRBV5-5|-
TGTGCCAGCAGCCAGCTAGCGACTTTC
CASSQLATF
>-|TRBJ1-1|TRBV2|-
TGTGCCAGCAGTGCTTCCGGGGGGTGGACTGAAGCTTTCTTT
CASSASGGWTEAFF